These T cell receptor beta chains were read from a single sample in a study of cytomegalovirus exposure and HLA in healthy donors. Some clones are missing from TCRdb's copy, which holds only in-frame ones; the method was immunoSEQ multiplex PCR. The repertoire holds about 140,000 clones, with 80% as singletons. Sequencing used PBMCs. The receptors were gathered from a female donor in good health and CMV-seronegative. The CDR3 runs from the conserved cysteine through the conserved F or W. D genes are given only for firm matches. Where a row states a size, it is once, few, many or the class of an expanded clone; other rows omit it.

V gene	D gene	clone size	J gene	CDR3 protein	CDR3 DNA
TRBV6-5	NA	NA	TRBJ1-5	CASSKGGGNQPQHF	TGTGCCAGCTCTAAAGGGGGTGGCAATCAGCCCCAGCATTTT
TRBV18	TRBD1	once	TRBJ1-1	CASSPARTGALEAFF	TGTGCCAGCTCACCGGCACGGACAGGGGCCCTTGAAGCTTTCTTT
TRBV5-1	TRBD2	NA	TRBJ2-5	CASSLGPSGKQETQYF	TGCGCCAGCAGCTTGGGTCCTAGCGGCAAGCAAGAGACCCAGTACTTC
TRBV29-1	TRBD2	NA	TRBJ2-1	CSGGLAGVSSEQFF	TGCAGCGGCGGACTAGCGGGAGTTTCTAGTGAGCAGTTCTTC
TRBV27	NA	once	TRBJ1-4	CASSLLNGEKLFF	TGTGCCAGCAGTCTACTTAACGGGGAAAAACTGTTTTTT
TRBV28	NA	NA	TRBJ2-7	CASNRDLYEQYF	TGTGCCAGCAACAGGGACCTCTACGAGCAGTACTTC
TRBV5-1	NA	NA	TRBJ2-7	CASTLEGFTYEQYF	TGCGCCAGCACCTTAGAGGGTTTTACCTACGAGCAGTACTTC
TRBV6-5	NA	few	TRBJ1-3	CASVGSGNTIYF	TGTGCCAGCGTCGGCTCTGGAAACACCATATATTTT
TRBV5-6	NA	few	TRBJ1-2	CASSWQGGYTF	TGTGCCAGCAGCTGGCAGGGTGGCTACACCTTC
TRBV7-8	TRBD2	NA	TRBJ2-3	CASSELAGASTDTQYF	TGTGCCAGCAGCGAACTAGCGGGAGCTTCCACAGATACGCAGTATTTT
TRBV19	NA	NA	TRBJ1-2	CASSMQGTYGYTF	TGTGCCAGTAGTATGCAGGGCACCTATGGCTACACCTTC
TRBV5-6	NA	NA	TRBJ2-6	CASSPGSPSGANVLTF	TGTGCCAGCAGCCCCGGGTCGCCCTCTGGGGCCAACGTCCTGACTTTC
TRBV7-8	NA	few	TRBJ2-7	CASSFVQTYEQYF	TGTGCCAGCAGCTTTGTCCAGACTTACGAGCAGTACTTC
TRBV28	TRBD1	NA	TRBJ1-5	CASNSGTGNQPQHF	TGTGCCAGCAACTCCGGGACAGGCAATCAGCCCCAGCATTTT
TRBV4-1	NA	few	TRBJ1-2	CASSQIGQNPRGYTF	TGCGCCAGCAGCCAAATTGGGCAGAACCCCCGTGGCTACACCTTC
TRBV5-1	NA	NA	TRBJ1-1	CASSPTGSTEAFF	TGCGCCAGCAGCCCCACAGGGAGCACTGAAGCTTTCTTT
TRBV19	NA	NA	TRBJ1-5	CASSIEAVGYSNQPQHF	TGTGCCAGTAGTATAGAGGCGGTCGGATATAGCAATCAGCCCCAGCATTTT
TRBV7-9	NA	few	TRBJ1-5	CASTSGVDSNQPQHF	TGTGCCAGCACCTCAGGGGTCGACAGCAATCAGCCCCAGCATTTT
TRBV6-5	TRBD1	NA	TRBJ2-5	CASSSPTGGWETQYF	TGTGCCAGCAGTAGCCCGACAGGGGGCTGGGAGACCCAGTACTTC
TRBV15	TRBD1	NA	TRBJ2-7	CATGQGVNEQYF	TGTGCCACCGGACAGGGGGTAAACGAGCAGTACTTC
TRBV15	NA	NA	TRBJ2-1	CATSARRGLEEKFF	TGTGCCACCAGTGCGAGGAGGGGACTTGAGGAGAAGTTCTTC
TRBV7-9	NA	NA	TRBJ2-7	CASSLVQTAYEQYF	TGTGCCAGCAGCTTAGTACAGACCGCCTACGAGCAGTACTTC
TRBV6-1	TRBD2	few	TRBJ2-7	CASSGGTSLHYEQYF	TGTGCCAGCAGTGGGGGGACTAGCCTTCATTACGAGCAGTACTTC
TRBV7-9	NA	NA	TRBJ1-1	CASSFGSHRAFFMNTEAFF	TGTGCCAGCAGTTTTGGGAGCCACAGGGCTTTCTTTATGAACACTGAAGCTTTCTTT
TRBV5-6	TRBD1	NA	TRBJ2-7	CASSGGTGNYEQYF	TGTGCCAGCAGCGGGGGGACAGGGAACTACGAGCAGTACTTC
TRBV5-1	NA	NA	TRBJ1-2	CASSFGSNYGYTF	TGCGCCAGCAGCTTTGGCAGTAACTATGGCTACACCTTC
TRBV13	TRBD2	NA	TRBJ2-3	CASSFSGAGDKDTQYF	TGTGCCAGCAGCTTTTCCGGGGCGGGAGATAAAGATACGCAGTATTTT
TRBV7-6	NA	NA	TRBJ1-3	CASSSHRGTTANTIYF	TGTGCCAGCAGCTCCCATAGAGGGACAACAGCAAACACCATATATTTT
TRBV7-9	NA	NA	TRBJ1-1	CASSLDRVTEAFF	TGTGCCAGCAGCTTAGACAGGGTCACTGAAGCTTTCTTT
TRBV7-8	NA	NA	TRBJ2-7	CASSFTSRGYEQYF	TGTGCCAGCAGCTTCACGTCCAGGGGCTACGAGCAGTACTTC
TRBV29-1	NA	few	TRBJ2-7	CSVVETFVDEQYF	TGCAGCGTTGTGGAGACCTTCGTGGACGAGCAGTACTTC
TRBV19	NA	NA	TRBJ2-7	CASSPNRDSYEQYF	TGTGCCAGTAGCCCAAACAGGGACTCCTACGAGCAGTACTTC
TRBV9	TRBD1	NA	TRBJ1-1	CASSVVGGQGNEAFF	TGTGCCAGCAGCGTAGTTGGGGGACAGGGTAATGAAGCTTTCTTT
TRBV7-6	NA	NA	TRBJ2-1	CASSFSGDSEQFF	TGTGCCAGCAGCTTTTCGGGGGACAGTGAGCAGTTCTTC
TRBV2	NA	few	TRBJ2-7	CASSLYRDPHEQYF	TGTGCCAGCAGCCTTTACAGGGATCCCCACGAGCAGTACTTC
TRBV4-1	NA	few	TRBJ2-7	CASSPRDNSYEQYF	TGCGCCAGCAGCCCCCGGGACAACTCCTACGAGCAGTACTTC
TRBV7-2	NA	NA	TRBJ1-2	CASSAERLGYTF	TGTGCCAGCTCAGCGGAGCGGCTTGGCTACACCTTC
TRBV5-1	NA	NA	TRBJ1-1	CASSILGHSNTEAFF	TGCGCCAGCAGCATACTCGGACACTCCAACACTGAAGCTTTCTTT
TRBV28	NA	NA	TRBJ1-1	CASNAGKPAEAFF	TGTGCCAGCAACGCCGGGAAACCAGCTGAAGCTTTCTTT
TRBV7-9	NA	once	TRBJ1-1	CASSLSGNGNTEAFF	TGTGCCAGCAGCTTGTCAGGCAACGGGAACACTGAAGCTTTCTTT
TRBV6-5	TRBD1	NA	TRBJ2-7	CASSSPSLDRGNEQYF	TGTGCCAGCAGTTCCCCCTCCCTTGACAGGGGCAACGAGCAGTACTTC
TRBV5-1	NA	NA	TRBJ1-1	CASSGDSGVTEAFF	TGCGCCAGCAGCGGGGACTCCGGAGTCACTGAAGCTTTCTTT
TRBV7-9	NA	NA	TRBJ1-1	CASRPTQGIEAFF	TGTGCCAGCCGCCCAACCCAGGGAATTGAAGCTTTCTTT
TRBV6-5	TRBD1	once	TRBJ2-1	CASSYAGGSYNEQFF	TGTGCCAGCAGTTACGCAGGGGGCTCCTACAATGAGCAGTTCTTC
TRBV10-1	TRBD1	NA	TRBJ1-5	CASSEGQGGGNQPQHF	TGCGCCAGCAGTGAAGGACAGGGCGGAGGGAATCAGCCCCAGCATTTT
TRBV15	TRBD1	NA	TRBJ1-4	CATSRLLTGTGSEKLFF	TGTGCCACCAGCAGACTTCTTACCGGGACAGGGAGTGAAAAACTGTTTTTT
TRBV14	TRBD1	few	TRBJ1-1	CASSQWLQGADAEAFF	TGTGCCAGCAGCCAATGGTTACAGGGGGCAGATGCTGAAGCTTTCTTT
TRBV6-1	NA	few	TRBJ1-1	CASSDNMNTEAFF	TGTGCCAGCAGTGATAACATGAACACTGAAGCTTTCTTT